The 8 T cell receptor beta chains below all came from one sample that was sequenced in a study of cytomegalovirus exposure and HLA in healthy donors. The study ran its PCR with 60 Vbeta and 13 Jbeta primers. Libraries were prepared by immunoSEQ multiplex PCR; TCRdb keeps only in-frame clonotypes and omits some of them. The sample lists about 250,000 clones; 85% were seen once. Material: PBMCs. All receptors come from a girl aged 2-15 years in good health and CMV-seronegative.

This chain joins TRBV5-1 and TRBJ2-7; D uncertain. This CDR3 region has 12 residues. Germline V gives CDR1 SGHRS, CDR2 YFSETQ. V was shortened by 2 bases and J by 2 bases, with 5 bases between the two germline ends. In DNA form, the CDR3 reads TGCGCCAGCAGCTTCGACACCTACGAGCAGTACTTC. Protein sequence: CASSFDTYEQYF.

This chain joins TRBV7-6 and TRBJ2-2; D perhaps matches TRBD2 (6 bases). Germline-derived CDR1 and CDR2 are SGHVS and FNYEAQ. CDR3 length equals 15 residues. Deletions cut 5 bases from V and 2 bases from J, with 12 bases between. CDR3: CASSLGTPNTGELFF. The CDR3 coding sequence is TGTGCCAGCAGCCTCGGGACTCCTAACACCGGGGAGCTGTTTTTT.

V usage is TRBV6-5 and J usage is TRBJ1-4; D is ambiguous. Trimming cost V 0 bases and J 3 bases, with 11 bases left between them. This CDR3 is built from 16 residues. Germline V lookup: CDR1 MNHEY, CDR2 SVGAGI. CDR3 nucleotides: TGTGCCAGCAGTTACTCGGTCCGGGGAGCTAATGAAAAACTGTTTTTT. Translating it yields CASSYSVRGANEKLFF.

This sequence joins TRBV9 and TRBJ2-5; D gene unclear. This CDR3 has 13 amino acids. The V gene's germline CDR1 is SGDLS and CDR2 YYNGEE. V was cut by 7 bases and J by 5 bases, with 15 bases left in between. CDR3 sequence (DNA): TGTGCCAGCGGAGATAGAGGAGTGGAGACCCAGTACTTC. Translated: CASGDRGVETQYF.

CDR3 in amino acids: CASTVLGRGETQYF. CDR3 DNA: TGTGCCAGCACAGTTCTGGGTAGGGGAGAGACCCAGTACTTC. The chain has TRBV2 and TRBJ2-5; possible D gene TRBD1, 5 bases. V lost 7 bases to trimming and J lost 4 bases, with 16 bases between them. CDR1 and CDR2 from the germline V gene are SNHLY and FYNNEI. CDR3 length: 14 amino acids.

The chain carries TRBV18 and TRBJ2-1; TRBD2 aligns across 8 bases. The junction had 15 bases not matched to a gene; V was cut back by 4 bases and J by 10 bases. In germline, CDR1 is KGHSH, CDR2 LQKENI. The CDR3 loop spans 16 amino acids. The CDR3: CASSREGTSRTWEQFF. The DNA of the CDR3 is TGTGCCAGCTCACGGGAGGGGACTAGTCGGACGTGGGAGCAGTTCTTC.

A few counts support this clone. The chain combines TRBV2 with TRBJ1-5; D call uncertain. CDR1 is SNHLY and CDR2 is FYNNEI in the germline V gene. CDR3 length: 13 amino acids. V dropped 3 bases and J dropped 7 bases, with 10 bases sitting between them. This chain's CDR3 is CASSDQTEQPQHF. DNA of the CDR3: TGTGCCAGCAGTGACCAAACCGAGCAGCCCCAGCATTTT.

This clone was seen once. This chain joins TRBV6-1 and TRBJ2-3, with 8 positions matching TRBD1. This CDR3 spans 14 amino acids. After removal of 8 bases from V and 4 bases from J, the junction contained 8 bases not matched to a gene. Germline V gene data show CDR1 as MNHNS and CDR2 as SASEGT. The CDR3 is CASLGQGSPDTQYF. The CDR3 DNA sequence: TGTGCCAGCCTAGGACAGGGATCGCCAGATACGCAGTATTTT.